This TCR beta chain comes out of a study of CD8+CD57+ T cells in acquired aplastic anemia. For the study at large: Sorted CD4+ and CD8+ cell DNA averaged roughly 3.2 ug.

Notes on this clonotype: Its target is unknown.

Profiling that covered TCR beta VDJ and CDR3 relied on genomic DNA as its template. TCRdb re-derived calls from the reads in MiXCR, one entry per CDR3 protein. The repertoire holds about 120,000 distinct CDR3 sequences, under 65% seen once, with under 35% in the top ten. The study, taken as a whole, reports: In common between the patients and the controls were more than 25 CD8+ CDR3 sequences.

The patients chosen for sequencing had shown expansion of CD8+CD57+ cells (detected by flow cytometry). Patients were therapy-naive when their blood was sampled. In germline, CDR1 is SNHLY, CDR2 FYNNEI. V lost 5 bases, J lost 3 bases, and 12 bases lay in between. The CDR3 spans 14 residues. Sequenced input: sorted CD4+, CD8+, or CD8+CD57+ T cells (not recorded which) from PBMCs. The V call is TRBV2, the J call TRBJ2-3; no reliable D call. The receptor's source is a human donor with aplastic anemia. DNA for the CDR3: TGTGCCAGCAGTATCAATCCCACGACAGATACGCAGTATTTT. Its translation is CASSINPTTDTQYF.